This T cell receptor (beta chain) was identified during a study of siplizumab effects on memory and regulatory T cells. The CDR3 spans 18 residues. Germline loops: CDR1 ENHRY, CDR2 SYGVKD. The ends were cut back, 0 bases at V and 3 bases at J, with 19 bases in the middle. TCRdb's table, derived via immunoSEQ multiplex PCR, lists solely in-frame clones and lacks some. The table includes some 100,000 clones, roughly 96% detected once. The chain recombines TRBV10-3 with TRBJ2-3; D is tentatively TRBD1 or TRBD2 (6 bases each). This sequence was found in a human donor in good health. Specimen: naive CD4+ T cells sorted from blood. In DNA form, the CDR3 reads TGTGCCATCAGTGAGTCAAGAGGGGGGAGAAGGGGAACAGATACGCAGTATTTT. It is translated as CAISESRGGRRGTDTQYF.